This T cell receptor (beta chain) was recovered during a study of control samples from healthy donors and cancer patients. Libraries were prepared by immunoSEQ multiplex PCR; TCRdb keeps only in-frame clonotypes and omits some of them. This table holds 150,000 to 160,000 clones, about 94% found once. V was shortened by 1 base and J by 9 bases, with 16 bases between the two germline ends. Germline V gene lookup returns CDR1 MDHEN and CDR2 SYDVKM. This CDR3 has 16 residues. The chain recombines TRBV28 with TRBJ1-6; TRBD1 might be the D (5 bases). Sequenced: blood. This sequence was found in a man aged 35 to 55 in good health. Written as DNA, the CDR3 is TGTGCCAGCAGTTTATTGGCAGGGAGGTATGGTTCACCCCTCCACTTT. It yields the protein CASSLLAGRYGSPLHF.